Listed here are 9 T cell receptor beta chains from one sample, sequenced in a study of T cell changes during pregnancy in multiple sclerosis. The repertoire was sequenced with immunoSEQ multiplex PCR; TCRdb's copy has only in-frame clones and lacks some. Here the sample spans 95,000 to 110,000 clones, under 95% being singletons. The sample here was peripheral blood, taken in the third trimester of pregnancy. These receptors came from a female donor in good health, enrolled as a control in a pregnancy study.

CDR3: CASSQGRQGPVAGELFF. As DNA, the CDR3 is TGCGCCAGCAGCCAGGGACGACAGGGACCTGTCGCCGGGGAGCTGTTTTTT. This rearrangement joins TRBV4-1 to TRBJ2-2, with 7 nucleotides matching TRBD1. V shed 3 bases and J 6 bases; nucleotides not matched to a gene: 13. There are 17 residues in the CDR3. Germline CDR1 and CDR2: MGHRA and YSYEKL.

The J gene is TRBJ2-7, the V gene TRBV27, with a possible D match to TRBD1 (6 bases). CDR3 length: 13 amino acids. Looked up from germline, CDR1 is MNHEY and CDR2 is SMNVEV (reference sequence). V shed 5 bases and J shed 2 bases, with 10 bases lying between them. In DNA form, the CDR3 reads TGTGCCAGCAGTCCAAACAGGGCCTACGAGCAGTACTTC. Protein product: CASSPNRAYEQYF.

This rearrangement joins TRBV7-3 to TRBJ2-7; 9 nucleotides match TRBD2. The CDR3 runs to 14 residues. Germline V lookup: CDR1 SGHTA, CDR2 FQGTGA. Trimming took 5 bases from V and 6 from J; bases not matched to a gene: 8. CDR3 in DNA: TGTGCCAGCAGCCCACCGGGACTAGCCTCCGAGCAGTACTTC. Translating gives CASSPPGLASEQYF.

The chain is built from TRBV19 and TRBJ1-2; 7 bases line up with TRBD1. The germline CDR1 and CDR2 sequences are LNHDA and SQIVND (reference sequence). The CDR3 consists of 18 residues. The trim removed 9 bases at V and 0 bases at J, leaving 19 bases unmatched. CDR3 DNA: TGTGCCAGCCGTTCCCTCCGCGGGACAGCCCGAGCTAACTATGGCTACACCTTC. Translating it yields CASRSLRGTARANYGYTF.

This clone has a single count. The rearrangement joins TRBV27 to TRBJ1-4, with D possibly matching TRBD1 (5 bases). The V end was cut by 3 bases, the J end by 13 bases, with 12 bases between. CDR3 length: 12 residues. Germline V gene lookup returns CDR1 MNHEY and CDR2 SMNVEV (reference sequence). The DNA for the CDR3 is TGTGCCAGCAGTTTCTTAGGGGAGGGACTGTTTTTT. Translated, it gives CASSFLGEGLFF.

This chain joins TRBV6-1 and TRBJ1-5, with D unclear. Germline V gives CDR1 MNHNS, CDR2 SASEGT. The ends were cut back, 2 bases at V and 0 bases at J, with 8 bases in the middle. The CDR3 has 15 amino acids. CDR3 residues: CASSESRNSNQPQHF. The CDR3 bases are TGTGCCAGCAGTGAAAGCAGGAATAGCAATCAGCCCCAGCATTTT.

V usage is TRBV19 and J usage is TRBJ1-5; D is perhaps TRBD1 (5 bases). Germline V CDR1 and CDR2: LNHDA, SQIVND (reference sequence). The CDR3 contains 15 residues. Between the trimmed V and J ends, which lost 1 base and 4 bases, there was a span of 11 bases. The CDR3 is CASSIGPAGNQPQHF. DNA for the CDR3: TGTGCCAGTAGTATAGGCCCGGCAGGGAATCAGCCCCAGCATTTT.

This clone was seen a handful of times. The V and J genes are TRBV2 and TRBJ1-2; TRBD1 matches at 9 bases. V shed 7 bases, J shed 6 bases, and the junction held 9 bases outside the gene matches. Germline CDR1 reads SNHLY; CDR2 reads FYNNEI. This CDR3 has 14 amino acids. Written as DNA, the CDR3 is TGTGCCAGCAAAGAAAGTACAGGGGGCCATGGCTACACCTTC. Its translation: CASKESTGGHGYTF.

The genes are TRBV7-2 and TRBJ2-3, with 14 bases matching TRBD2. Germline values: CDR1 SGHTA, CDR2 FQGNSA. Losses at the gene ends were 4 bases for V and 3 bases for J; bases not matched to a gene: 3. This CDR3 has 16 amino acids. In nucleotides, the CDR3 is TGTGCCAGCAGCTCCGGACTAGCGGGGGGTACAGATACGCAGTATTTT. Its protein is CASSSGLAGGTDTQYF.